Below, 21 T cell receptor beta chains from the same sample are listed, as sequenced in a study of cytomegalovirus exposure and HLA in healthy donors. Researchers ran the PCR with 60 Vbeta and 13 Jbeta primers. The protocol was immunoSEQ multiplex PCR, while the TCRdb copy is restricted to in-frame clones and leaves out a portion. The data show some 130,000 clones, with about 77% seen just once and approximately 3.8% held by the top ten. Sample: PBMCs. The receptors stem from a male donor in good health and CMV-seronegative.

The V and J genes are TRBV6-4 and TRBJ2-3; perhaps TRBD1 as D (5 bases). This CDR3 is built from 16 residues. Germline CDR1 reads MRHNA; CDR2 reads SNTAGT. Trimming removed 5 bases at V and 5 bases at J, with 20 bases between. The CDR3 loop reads CASSRGSAPSGDTQYF. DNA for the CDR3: TGTGCCAGCAGTAGGGGCTCCGCTCCCTCGGGAGATACGCAGTATTTT.

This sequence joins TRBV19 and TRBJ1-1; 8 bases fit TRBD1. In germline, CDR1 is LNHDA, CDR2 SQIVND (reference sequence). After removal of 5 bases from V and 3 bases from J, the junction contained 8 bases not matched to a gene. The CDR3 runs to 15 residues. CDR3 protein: CASSPLTGGDTEAFF. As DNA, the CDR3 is TGTGCCAGTAGTCCCCTCACAGGGGGAGACACTGAAGCTTTCTTT.

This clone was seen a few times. CDR3: CASSIGSQASTGELFF. The CDR3 bases are TGTGCCAGCAGCATCGGCTCTCAGGCGTCCACCGGGGAGCTGTTTTTT. The genes are TRBV7-3 and TRBJ2-2; D unclear. The germline V gene has CDR1 SGHTA and CDR2 FQGTGA. V was shortened by 5 bases and J by 4 bases, with 17 bases between the two germline ends. The CDR3 is 16 residues long.

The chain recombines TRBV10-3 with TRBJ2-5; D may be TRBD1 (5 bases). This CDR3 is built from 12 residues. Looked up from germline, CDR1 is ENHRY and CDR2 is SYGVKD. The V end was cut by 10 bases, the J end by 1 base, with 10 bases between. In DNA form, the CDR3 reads TGTGCCACCGCCCAGGGCCAAGAGACCCAGTACTTC. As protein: CATAQGQETQYF.

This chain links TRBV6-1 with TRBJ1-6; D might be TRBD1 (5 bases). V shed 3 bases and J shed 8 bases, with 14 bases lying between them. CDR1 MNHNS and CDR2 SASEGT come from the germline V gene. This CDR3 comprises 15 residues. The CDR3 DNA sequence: TGTGCCAGCAGTGAGCTGGGGCCGGGGGATTCACCCCTCCACTTT. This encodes CASSELGPGDSPLHF.

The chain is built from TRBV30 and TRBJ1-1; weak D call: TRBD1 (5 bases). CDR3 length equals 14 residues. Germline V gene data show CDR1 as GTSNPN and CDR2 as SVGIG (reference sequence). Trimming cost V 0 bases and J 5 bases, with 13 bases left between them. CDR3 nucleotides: TGTGCCTGGAGTGTGGGTGGAGGGGTGACTGAAGCTTTCTTT. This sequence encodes CAWSVGGGVTEAFF.

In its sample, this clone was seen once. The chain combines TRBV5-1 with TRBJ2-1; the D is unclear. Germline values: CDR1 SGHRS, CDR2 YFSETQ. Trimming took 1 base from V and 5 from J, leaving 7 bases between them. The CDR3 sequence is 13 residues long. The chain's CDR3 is CASSLQANNEQFF. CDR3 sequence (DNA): TGCGCCAGCAGCTTGCAAGCCAACAATGAGCAGTTCTTC.

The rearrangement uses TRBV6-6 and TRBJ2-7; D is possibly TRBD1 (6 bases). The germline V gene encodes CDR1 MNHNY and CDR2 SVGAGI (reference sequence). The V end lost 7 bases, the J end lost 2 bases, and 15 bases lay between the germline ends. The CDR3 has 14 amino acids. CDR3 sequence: CASTQGPNPYEQYF. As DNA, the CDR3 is TGTGCCAGCACCCAGGGGCCGAACCCCTACGAGCAGTACTTC.

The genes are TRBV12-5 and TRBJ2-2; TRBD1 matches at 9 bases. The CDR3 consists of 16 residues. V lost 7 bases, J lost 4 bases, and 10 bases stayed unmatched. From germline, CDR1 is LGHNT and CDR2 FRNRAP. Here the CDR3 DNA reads TGTGCTAGTGTGACAGCCGGGACAGGGCCCACCGGGGAGCTGTTTTTT. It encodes CASVTAGTGPTGELFF. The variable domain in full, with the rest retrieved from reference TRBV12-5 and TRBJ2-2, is DARVTQTPRHKVTEMGQEVTMRCQPILGHNTVFWYRQTMMQGLELLAYFRNRAPLDDSGMPKDRFSAEMPDATLATLKIQPSEPRDSAVYFCASVTAGTGPTGELFFGEGSRLTVL.

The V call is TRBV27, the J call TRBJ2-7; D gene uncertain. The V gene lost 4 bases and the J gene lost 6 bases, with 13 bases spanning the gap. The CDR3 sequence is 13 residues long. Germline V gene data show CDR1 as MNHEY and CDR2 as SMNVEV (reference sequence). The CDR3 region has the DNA TGTGCCAGCAGTTGGTCGCGTCTCCGCGAGCAGTACTTC. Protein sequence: CASSWSRLREQYF.

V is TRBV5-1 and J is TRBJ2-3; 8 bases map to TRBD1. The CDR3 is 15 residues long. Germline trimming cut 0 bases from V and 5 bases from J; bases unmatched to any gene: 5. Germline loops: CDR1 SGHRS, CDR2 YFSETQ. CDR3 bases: TGCGCCAGCAGCTTGGGGACAGGGAAGGGAGATACGCAGTATTTT. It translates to CASSLGTGKGDTQYF.

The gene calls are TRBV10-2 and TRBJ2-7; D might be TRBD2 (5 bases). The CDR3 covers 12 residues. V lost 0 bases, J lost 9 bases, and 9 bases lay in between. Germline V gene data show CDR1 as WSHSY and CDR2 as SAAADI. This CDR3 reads CASSESTTGQYF. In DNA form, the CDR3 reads TGCGCCAGCAGTGAGTCGACTACTGGGCAGTACTTC.

The CDR3 here is CASSWDTAYNEQFF. CDR3 nucleotides: TGTGCCAGCAGCTGGGACACCGCCTACAATGAGCAGTTCTTC. The chain couples TRBV7-3 to TRBJ2-1, with D possibly matching TRBD1 (6 bases). Trimming shortened V by 4 bases and J by 2 bases, and 9 bases separated the two germline ends. The CDR3 runs to 14 residues. Germline V gene lookup returns CDR1 SGHTA and CDR2 FQGTGA.

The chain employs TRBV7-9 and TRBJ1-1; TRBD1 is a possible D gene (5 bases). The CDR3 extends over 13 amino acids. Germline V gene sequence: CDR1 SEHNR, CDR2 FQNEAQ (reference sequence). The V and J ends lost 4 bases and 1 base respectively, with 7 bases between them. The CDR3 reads CASSSGGNTEAFF. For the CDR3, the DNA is TGTGCCAGCAGCTCCGGGGGGAACACTGAAGCTTTCTTT.

The CDR3 here is CASSWQGADEQYF. In DNA, the CDR3 is TGTGCCAGCAGCTGGCAGGGGGCGGACGAGCAGTACTTC. The J gene is TRBJ2-5, the V gene TRBV7-9, with 8 bases matching TRBD1. TRBJ2-7 explains the end of the DNA better; the J call may be wrong. The germline V gene encodes CDR1 SEHNR and CDR2 FQNEAQ (reference sequence). CDR3 size: 13 residues.

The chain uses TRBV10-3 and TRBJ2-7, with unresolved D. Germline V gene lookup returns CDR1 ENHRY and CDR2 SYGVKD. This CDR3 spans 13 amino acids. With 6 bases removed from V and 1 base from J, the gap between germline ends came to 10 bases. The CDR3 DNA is TGTGCCATCAGCTCAGGTGATTCCTACGAGCAGTACTTC. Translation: CAISSGDSYEQYF.

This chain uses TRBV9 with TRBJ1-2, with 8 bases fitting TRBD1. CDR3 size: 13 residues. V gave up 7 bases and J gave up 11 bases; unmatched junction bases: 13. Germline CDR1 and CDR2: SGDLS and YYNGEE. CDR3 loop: CASGTGQAARYTF. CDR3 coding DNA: TGTGCCAGCGGCACGGGACAGGCGGCTCGGTACACCTTC.

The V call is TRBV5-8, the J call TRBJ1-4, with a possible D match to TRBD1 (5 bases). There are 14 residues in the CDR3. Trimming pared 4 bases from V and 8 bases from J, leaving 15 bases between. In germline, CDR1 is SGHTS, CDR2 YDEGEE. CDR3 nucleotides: TGTGCCAGCAGCGCGGGCCAGGGAGGAGAAAAACTGTTTTTT. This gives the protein CASSAGQGGEKLFF. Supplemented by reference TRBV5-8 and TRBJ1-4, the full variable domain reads EAGVTQSPTHLIKTRGQQATLRCSPISGHTSVYWYQQALGLGLQFLLWYDEGEERNRGNFPPRFSGRQFPNYSSELNVNALELEDSALYLCASSAGQGGEKLFFGSGTQLSVL.

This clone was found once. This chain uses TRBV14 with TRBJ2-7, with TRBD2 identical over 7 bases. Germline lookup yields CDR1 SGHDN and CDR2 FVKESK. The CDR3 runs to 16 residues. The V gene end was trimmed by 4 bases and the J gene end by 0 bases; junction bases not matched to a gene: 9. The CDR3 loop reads CASSRGLGLSSYEQYF. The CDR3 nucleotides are TGTGCCAGCAGCCGAGGGTTGGGACTATCCTCCTACGAGCAGTACTTC.

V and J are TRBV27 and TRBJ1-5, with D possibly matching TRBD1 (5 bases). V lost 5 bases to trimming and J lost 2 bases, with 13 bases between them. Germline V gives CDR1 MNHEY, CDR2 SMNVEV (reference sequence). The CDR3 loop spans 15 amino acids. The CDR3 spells CASSPTQGRNQPQHF. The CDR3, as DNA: TGTGCCAGCAGTCCTACCCAGGGTCGCAATCAGCCCCAGCATTTT.

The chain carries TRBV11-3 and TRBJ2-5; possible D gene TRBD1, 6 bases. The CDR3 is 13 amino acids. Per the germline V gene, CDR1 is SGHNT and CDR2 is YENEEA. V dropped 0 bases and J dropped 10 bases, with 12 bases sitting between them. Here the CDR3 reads CASSLEGADFQYF. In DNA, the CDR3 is TGTGCCAGCAGCTTAGAGGGGGCGGATTTCCAGTACTTC. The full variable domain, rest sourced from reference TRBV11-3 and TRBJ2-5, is EAGVVQSPRYKIIEKKQPVAFWCNPISGHNTLYWYLQNLGQGPELLIRYENEEAVDDSQLPKDRFSAERLKGVDSTLKIQPAELGDSAVYLCASSLEGADFQYFGPGTRLLVL.